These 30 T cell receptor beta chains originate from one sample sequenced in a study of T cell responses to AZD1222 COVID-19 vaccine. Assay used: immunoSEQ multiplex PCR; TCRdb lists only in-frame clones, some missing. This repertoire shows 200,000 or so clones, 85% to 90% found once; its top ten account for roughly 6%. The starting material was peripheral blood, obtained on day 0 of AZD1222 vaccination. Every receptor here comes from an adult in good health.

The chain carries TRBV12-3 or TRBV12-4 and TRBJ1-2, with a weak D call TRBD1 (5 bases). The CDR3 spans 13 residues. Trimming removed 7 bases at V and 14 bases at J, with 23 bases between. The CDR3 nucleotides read TGTGCCAGCATCAAACCCCAGGGCCTAATGGTTACCTTC. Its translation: CASIKPQGLMVTF.

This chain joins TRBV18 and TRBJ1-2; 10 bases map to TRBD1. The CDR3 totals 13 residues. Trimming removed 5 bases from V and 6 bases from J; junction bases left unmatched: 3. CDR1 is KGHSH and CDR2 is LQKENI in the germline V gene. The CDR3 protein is CASSGDRGDGYTF. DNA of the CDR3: TGTGCCAGCTCAGGGGACAGGGGAGATGGCTACACCTTC. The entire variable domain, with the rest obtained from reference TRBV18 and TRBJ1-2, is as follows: NAGVMQNPRHLVRRRGQEARLRCSPMKGHSHVYWYRQLPEEGLKFMVYLQKENIIDESGMPKERFSAEFPKEGPSILRIQQVVRGDSAAYFCASSGDRGDGYTFGSGTRLTVV.

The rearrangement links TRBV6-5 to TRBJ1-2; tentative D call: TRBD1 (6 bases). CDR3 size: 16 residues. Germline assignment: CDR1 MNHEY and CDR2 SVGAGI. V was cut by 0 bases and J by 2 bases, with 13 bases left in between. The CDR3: CASSYSGASRNYGYTF. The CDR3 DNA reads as TGTGCCAGCAGTTACTCGGGGGCCTCCCGCAACTATGGCTACACCTTC.

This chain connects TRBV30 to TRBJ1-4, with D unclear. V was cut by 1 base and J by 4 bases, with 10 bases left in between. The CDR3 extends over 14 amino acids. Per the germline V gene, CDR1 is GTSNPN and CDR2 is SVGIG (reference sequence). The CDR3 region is CAWSERNLNEKLFF. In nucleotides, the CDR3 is TGTGCCTGGAGTGAGCGCAACCTTAATGAAAAACTGTTTTTT.

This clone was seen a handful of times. CDR3 residues: CASSSYAGLGGNTIYF. CDR3 nucleotide sequence: TGTGCCAGCAGTTCGTATGCGGGTTTGGGAGGAAACACCATATATTTT. The chain carries TRBV6-5 and TRBJ1-3; no firm D call. Germline-derived CDR1 and CDR2 are MNHEY and SVGAGI. Trimming removed 4 bases at V and 4 bases at J, with 17 bases between. The length of the CDR3 is 16 residues.

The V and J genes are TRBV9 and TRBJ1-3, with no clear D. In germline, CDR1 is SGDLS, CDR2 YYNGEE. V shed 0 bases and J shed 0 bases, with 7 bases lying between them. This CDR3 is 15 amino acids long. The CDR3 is CASSVVGLSGNTIYF. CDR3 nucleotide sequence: TGTGCCAGCAGCGTAGTAGGACTCTCTGGAAACACCATATATTTT.

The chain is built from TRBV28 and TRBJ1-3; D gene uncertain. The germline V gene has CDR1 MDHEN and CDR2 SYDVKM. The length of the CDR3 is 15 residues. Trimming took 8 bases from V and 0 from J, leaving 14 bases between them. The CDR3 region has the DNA TGTGCCAGCGGCCCCAGCCTACTCTCTGGAAACACCATATATTTT. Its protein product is CASGPSLLSGNTIYF.

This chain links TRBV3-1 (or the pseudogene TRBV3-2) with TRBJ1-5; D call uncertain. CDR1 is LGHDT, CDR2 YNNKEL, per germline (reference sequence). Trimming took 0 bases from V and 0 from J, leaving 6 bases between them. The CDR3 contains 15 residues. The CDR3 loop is CASSQDRYSNQPQHF. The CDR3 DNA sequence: TGTGCCAGCAGCCAAGACAGGTATAGCAATCAGCCCCAGCATTTT.

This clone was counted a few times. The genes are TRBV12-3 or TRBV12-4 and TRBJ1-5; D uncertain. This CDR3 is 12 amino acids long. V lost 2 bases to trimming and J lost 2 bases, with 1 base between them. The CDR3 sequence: CASSLRNQPQHF. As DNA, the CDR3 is TGTGCCAGCAGTTTACGCAATCAGCCCCAGCATTTT.

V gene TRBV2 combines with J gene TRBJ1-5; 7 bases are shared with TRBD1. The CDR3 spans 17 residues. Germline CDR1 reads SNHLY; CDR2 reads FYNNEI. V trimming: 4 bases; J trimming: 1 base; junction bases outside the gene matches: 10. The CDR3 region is CASSGEGQFGSNQPQHF. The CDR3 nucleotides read TGTGCCAGCAGTGGCGAGGGACAGTTTGGCAGCAATCAGCCCCAGCATTTT.

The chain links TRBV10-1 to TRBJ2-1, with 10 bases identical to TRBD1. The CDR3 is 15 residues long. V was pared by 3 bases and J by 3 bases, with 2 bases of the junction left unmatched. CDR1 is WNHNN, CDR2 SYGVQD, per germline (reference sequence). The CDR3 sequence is CASSEGDRGYNEQFF. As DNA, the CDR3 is TGCGCCAGCAGTGAAGGGGACAGGGGCTACAATGAGCAGTTCTTC.

CDR3: CASTPGGAYNSPLHF. In DNA form, the CDR3 reads TGTGCCAGCACCCCGGGGGGGGCCTATAATTCACCCCTCCACTTT. The chain employs TRBV28 and TRBJ1-6, with D possibly being TRBD1 (5 bases). Germline CDR1 and CDR2: MDHEN and SYDVKM. V was clipped by 7 bases and J by 2 bases, with 12 bases between them. This CDR3 has 15 amino acids.

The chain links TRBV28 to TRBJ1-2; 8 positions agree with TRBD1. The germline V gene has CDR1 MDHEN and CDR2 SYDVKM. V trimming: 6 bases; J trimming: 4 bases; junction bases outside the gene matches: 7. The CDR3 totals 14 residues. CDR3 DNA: TGTGCCAGCAGGCGGACAGGGACTAGCTATGGCTACACCTTC. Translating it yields CASRRTGTSYGYTF.

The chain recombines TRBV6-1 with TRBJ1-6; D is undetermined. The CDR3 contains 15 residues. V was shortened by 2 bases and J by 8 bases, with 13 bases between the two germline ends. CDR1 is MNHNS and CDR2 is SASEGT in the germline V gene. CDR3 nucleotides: TGTGCCAGCAGTGAACTGGGTCGGCTTTATTCACCCCTCCACTTT. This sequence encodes CASSELGRLYSPLHF.

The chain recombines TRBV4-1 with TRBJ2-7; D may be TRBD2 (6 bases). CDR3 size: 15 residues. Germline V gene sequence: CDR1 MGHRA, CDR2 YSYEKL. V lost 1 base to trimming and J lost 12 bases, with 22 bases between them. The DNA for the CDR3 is TGCGCCAGCAGCCAAGCTCCATCAGTTAGCGGAGGTCTGTACTTC. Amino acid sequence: CASSQAPSVSGGLYF.

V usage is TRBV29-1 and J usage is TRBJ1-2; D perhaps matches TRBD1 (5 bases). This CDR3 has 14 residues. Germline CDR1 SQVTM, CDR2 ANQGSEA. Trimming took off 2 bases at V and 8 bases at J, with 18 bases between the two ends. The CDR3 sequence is CSVETVWQGLGYTF. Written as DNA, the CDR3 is TGCAGCGTTGAAACGGTCTGGCAGGGTTTGGGCTACACCTTC. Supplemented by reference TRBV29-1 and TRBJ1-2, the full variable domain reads SAVISQKPSRDICQRGTSLTIQCQVDSQVTMMFWYRQQPGQSLTLIATANQGSEATYESGFVIDKFPISRPNLTFSTLTVSNMSPEDSSIYLCSVETVWQGLGYTFGSGTRLTVV.

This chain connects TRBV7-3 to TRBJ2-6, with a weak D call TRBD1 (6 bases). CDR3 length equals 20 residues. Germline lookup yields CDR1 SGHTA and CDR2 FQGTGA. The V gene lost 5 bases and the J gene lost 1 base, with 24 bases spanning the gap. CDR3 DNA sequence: TGTGCCAGCAGCCCAACAGGGTCTCCCTACGCGAGGTCTGGGGCCAACGTCCTGACTTTC. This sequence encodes CASSPTGSPYARSGANVLTF.

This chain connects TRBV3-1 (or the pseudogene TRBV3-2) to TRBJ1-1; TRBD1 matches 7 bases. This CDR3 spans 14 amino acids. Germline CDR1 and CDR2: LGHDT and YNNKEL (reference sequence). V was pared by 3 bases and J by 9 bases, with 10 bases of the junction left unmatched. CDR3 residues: CASSHGTVRRQAFF. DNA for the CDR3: TGTGCCAGCAGCCATGGGACAGTTAGACGACAAGCTTTCTTT.

The CDR3 nucleotides read TGTGCCATCAGAACCGGGACAGGTCCACAAGAGACCCAGTACTTC. This translates into CAIRTGTGPQETQYF. This chain connects TRBV10-3 to TRBJ2-5; 8 bases map to TRBD1. The CDR3 length is 15 residues. Germline CDR1 and CDR2: ENHRY and SYGVKD. The J segment lost 2 bases and the V segment lost 6 bases, leaving 8 bases of the junction unmatched.

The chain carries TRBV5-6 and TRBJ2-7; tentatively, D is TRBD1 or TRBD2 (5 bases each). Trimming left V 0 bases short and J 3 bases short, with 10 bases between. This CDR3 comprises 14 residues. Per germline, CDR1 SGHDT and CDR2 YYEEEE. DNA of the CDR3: TGTGCCAGCAGCTTGGATGGGGACGGCTACGAGCAGTACTTC. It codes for CASSLDGDGYEQYF.

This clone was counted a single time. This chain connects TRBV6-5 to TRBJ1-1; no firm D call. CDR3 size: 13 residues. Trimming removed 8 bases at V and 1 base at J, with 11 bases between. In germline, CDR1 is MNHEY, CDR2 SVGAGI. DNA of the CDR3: TGTGCCAGCCGAATGCAAGCGAACACTGAAGCTTTCTTT. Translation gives CASRMQANTEAFF.

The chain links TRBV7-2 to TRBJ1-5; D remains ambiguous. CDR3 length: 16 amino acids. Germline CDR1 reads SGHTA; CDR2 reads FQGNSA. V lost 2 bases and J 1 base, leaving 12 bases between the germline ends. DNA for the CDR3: TGTGCCAGCAGCTTAAACGTCGCGGGGAGCAATCAGCCCCAGCATTTT. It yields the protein CASSLNVAGSNQPQHF.

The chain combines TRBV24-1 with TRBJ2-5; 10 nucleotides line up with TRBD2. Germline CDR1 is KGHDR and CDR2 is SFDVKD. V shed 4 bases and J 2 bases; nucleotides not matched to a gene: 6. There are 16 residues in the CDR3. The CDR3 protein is CATSDPGLARQETQYF. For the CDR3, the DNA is TGTGCCACCAGTGACCCGGGACTAGCGAGACAAGAGACCCAGTACTTC.

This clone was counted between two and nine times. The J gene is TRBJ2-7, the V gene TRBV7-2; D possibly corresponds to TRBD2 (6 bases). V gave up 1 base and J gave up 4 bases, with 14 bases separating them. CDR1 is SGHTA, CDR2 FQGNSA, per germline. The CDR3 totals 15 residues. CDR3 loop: CASSLGPSEQYEQYF. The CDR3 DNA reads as TGTGCCAGCAGCTTAGGTCCTAGCGAGCAATACGAGCAGTACTTC.

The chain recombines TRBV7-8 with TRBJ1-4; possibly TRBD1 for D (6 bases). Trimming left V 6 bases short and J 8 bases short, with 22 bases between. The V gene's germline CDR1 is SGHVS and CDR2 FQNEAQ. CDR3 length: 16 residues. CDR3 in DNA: TGTGCCAGCAGTCAAATCCACTGGGGGCGCGACGAAAAACTGTTTTTT. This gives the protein CASSQIHWGRDEKLFF.

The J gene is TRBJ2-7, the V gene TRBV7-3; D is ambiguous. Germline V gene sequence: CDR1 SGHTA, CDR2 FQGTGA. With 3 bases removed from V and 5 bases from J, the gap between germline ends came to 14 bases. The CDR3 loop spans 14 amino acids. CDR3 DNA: TGTGCCAGCAGCTTGGCCGGGCCGAGGAACGAGCAGTACTTC. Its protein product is CASSLAGPRNEQYF. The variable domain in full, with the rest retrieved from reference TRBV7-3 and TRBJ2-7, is GAGVSQTPSNKVTEKGKYVELRCDPISGHTALYWYRQSLGQGPEFLIYFQGTGAADDSGLPNDRFFAVRPEGSVSTLKIQRTERGDSAVYLCASSLAGPRNEQYFGPGTRLTVT.

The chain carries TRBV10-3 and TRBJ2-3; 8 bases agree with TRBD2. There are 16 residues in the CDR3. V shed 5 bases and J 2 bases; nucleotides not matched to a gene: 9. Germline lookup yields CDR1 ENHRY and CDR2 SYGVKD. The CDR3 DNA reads TGTGCCATCAGTAGATTACTAGCGGCGTCCACAGATACGCAGTATTTT. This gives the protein CAISRLLAASTDTQYF.

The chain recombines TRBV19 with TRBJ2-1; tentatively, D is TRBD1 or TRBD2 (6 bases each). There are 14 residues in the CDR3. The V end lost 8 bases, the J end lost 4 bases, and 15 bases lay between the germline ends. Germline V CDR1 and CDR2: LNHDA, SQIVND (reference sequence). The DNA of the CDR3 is TGTGCCAGTGACGGCGGGACATATTACAATGAGCAGTTCTTC. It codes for CASDGGTYYNEQFF.

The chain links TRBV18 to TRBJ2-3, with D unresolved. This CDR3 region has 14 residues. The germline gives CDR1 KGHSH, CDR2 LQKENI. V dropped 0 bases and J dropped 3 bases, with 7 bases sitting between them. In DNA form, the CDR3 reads TGTGCCAGCTCACCACCGTGGGGAACAGATACGCAGTATTTT. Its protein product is CASSPPWGTDTQYF.

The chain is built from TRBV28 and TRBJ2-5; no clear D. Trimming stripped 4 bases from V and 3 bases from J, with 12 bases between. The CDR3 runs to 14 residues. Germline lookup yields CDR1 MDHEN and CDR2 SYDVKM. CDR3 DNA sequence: TGTGCCAGCAGTTCTCCGTTTCGGAAAGAGACCCAGTACTTC. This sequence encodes CASSSPFRKETQYF. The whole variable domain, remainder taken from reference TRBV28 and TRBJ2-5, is DVKVTQSSRYLVKRTGEKVFLECVQDMDHENMFWYRQDPGLGLRLIYFSYDVKMKEKGDIPEGYSVSREKKERFSLILESASTNQTSMYLCASSSPFRKETQYFGPGTRLLVL.